This T cell receptor beta chain was recovered during a study of control samples from healthy donors and cancer patients. CDR3 size: 14 residues. Germline CDR1 reads LGHDT; CDR2 reads YNNKEL (reference sequence). Trimming shortened V by 6 bases and J by 4 bases, and 15 bases separated the two germline ends. Some clones are missing from TCRdb's copy, which holds only in-frame ones; the method was immunoSEQ multiplex PCR. The top ten clones hold under 3% of a sample with about 98,000 clones, approximately 90% of them seen once. The sample taken for sequencing was blood. The chain is built from TRBV3-1 (or the pseudogene TRBV3-2) and TRBJ1-2; a possible D gene is TRBD1 (5 bases). This TCR derives from a woman between 18 and 29 years old in good health. The DNA for the CDR3 is TGTGCCAGCAGTCCGGGACCAAAACTCTATGGCTACACCTTC. This translates into CASSPGPKLYGYTF.